Listed below are T cell receptor beta chains from one sample, sequenced in a study of Ad26.COV2.S vaccination and SARS-CoV-2 variants. Produced via immunoSEQ multiplex PCR; TCRdb's table is partial and in-frame only. The sample gives hundreds of thousands of clones, around nine tenths of which show up once; approximately 3.6% is in the top ten. Source: peripheral blood, taken in a trial of Ad26.COV2.S vaccine versus placebo. These TCRs come from a person aged 18-65 years who received the Ad26.COV2.S COVID-19 vaccine or a placebo. Both conserved end residues are part of each CDR3. D genes are given only for firm matches. Clone sizes are given selectively: once, few, many, or a class where the clone is expanded.

TRBV13,TRBJ2-2,.,.,CASSLEQGGTGELFF,TGTGCCAGCAGCTTAGAGCAGGGCGGGACCGGGGAGCTGTTTTTT
TRBV11-3,TRBJ2-1,once,.,CASSKGGPSYNEQFF,TGTGCCAGCAGCAAGGGGGGGCCTTCCTACAATGAGCAGTTCTTC
TRBV3-1/TRBV3-2,TRBJ1-2,.,.,CASSQASTNYGYTF,TGTGCCAGCAGCCAAGCAAGTACTAACTATGGCTACACCTTC
TRBV11-3,TRBJ2-2,.,.,CASSLGSRGVAGELFF,TGTGCCAGCAGCTTAGGGTCGAGGGGTGTCGCCGGGGAGCTGTTTTTT
TRBV19,TRBJ1-6,.,.,CASTPGRKNSPLHF,TGTGCCAGTACCCCGGGACGGAAAAATTCACCCCTCCACTTT
TRBV11-2,TRBJ2-5,.,.,CASSLVTGAVWETQYF,TGTGCCAGCAGCTTAGTGACGGGGGCGGTTTGGGAGACCCAGTACTTC
TRBV6-6,TRBJ1-1,.,.,CASSYSVGGGTEAFF,TGTGCCAGCAGTTACTCCGTTGGCGGAGGCACTGAAGCTTTCTTT
TRBV10-3,TRBJ2-3,.,.,CAIRGAGYTDTQYF,TGTGCCATCAGGGGGGCGGGGTACACAGATACGCAGTATTTT
TRBV5-1,TRBJ1-5,.,TRBD1,CASKEGTDQPQHF,TGCGCCAGCAAAGAAGGGACAGACCAGCCCCAGCATTTT
TRBV11-3,TRBJ1-2,.,.,CADPEGGRNGYTF,TGTGCCGATCCGGAAGGGGGTAGGAATGGCTACACCTTC
TRBV6-6,TRBJ2-7,.,TRBD1,CASRDRDRVSYEQYF,TGTGCCAGCAGGGACCGGGACAGGGTCTCCTACGAGCAGTACTTC
TRBV18,TRBJ2-7,.,TRBD1,CASSPSGGQGVYEQYF,TGTGCCAGCTCACCATCCGGGGGACAGGGCGTTTACGAGCAGTACTTC
TRBV19,TRBJ1-3,once,.,CASRLGGSGNTIYF,TGTGCCAGTAGATTAGGCGGCTCTGGAAACACCATATATTTT
TRBV12-5,TRBJ2-5,.,.,CASGLVLETQYF,TGTGCTAGTGGTTTGGTACTCGAGACCCAGTACTTC
TRBV9,TRBJ1-1,.,.,CASSATGDEAFF,TGTGCCAGCAGTGCGACAGGAGATGAAGCTTTCTTT
TRBV6-5,TRBJ2-3,.,.,CASKTSVSTDTQYF,TGTGCCAGCAAAACTAGTGTTAGCACAGATACGCAGTATTTT
TRBV7-3,TRBJ1-1,.,.,CASSLDGAEAFF,TGTGCCAGCAGCCTTGACGGAGCTGAAGCTTTCTTT
TRBV25-1,TRBJ2-1,.,.,CASSEVPGLSNEQFF,TGTGCCAGCAGTGAGGTACCAGGGCTTTCCAATGAGCAGTTCTTC
TRBV24-1,TRBJ2-1,.,.,CATSDLPGNEQFF,TGTGCCACCAGTGATTTGCCAGGCAATGAGCAGTTCTTC
TRBV7-9,TRBJ1-3,.,.,CASSFRQPASGNTIYF,TGTGCCAGCAGCTTCAGACAGCCCGCCTCTGGAAACACCATATATTTT
TRBV7-2,TRBJ1-1,.,TRBD1,CASSLRQGNTEAFF,TGTGCCAGCAGCTTACGACAGGGGAACACTGAAGCTTTCTTT
TRBV7-9,TRBJ2-5,once,.,CASSWIRGPLRYQETQYF,TGTGCCAGCAGCTGGATCCGGGGCCCCCTGAGGTACCAAGAGACCCAGTACTTC
TRBV7-9,TRBJ1-4,.,.,CASSSLWGGTNEKLFF,TGTGCCAGCAGCTCCCTGTGGGGGGGAACTAATGAAAAACTGTTTTTT
TRBV24-1,TRBJ2-5,.,TRBD1,CATSDSRQGQETQYF,TGTGCCACCAGCGATTCCAGACAGGGGCAAGAGACCCAGTACTTC
TRBV6-5,TRBJ2-7,.,TRBD1,CASSFGGQGGDEQYF,TGTGCCAGCAGCTTTGGGGGACAGGGTGGGGACGAGCAGTACTTC
TRBV2,TRBJ1-2,.,TRBD1,CASSEAILTDPGTGRGNYGYTF,TGTGCCAGCAGTGAAGCCATTCTAACAGACCCCGGGACAGGGAGGGGTAACTATGGCTACACCTTC
TRBV4-2,TRBJ1-6,.,.,CASSQGAQRGVSPLHF,TGTGCCAGCAGCCAAGGGGCCCAAAGGGGGGTTTCACCCCTCCACTTT
TRBV5-1,TRBJ1-3,.,TRBD1,CASSLDRGPGNTIYF,TGCGCCAGCAGCTTGGATAGGGGGCCTGGAAACACCATATATTTT
TRBV9,TRBJ2-5,.,TRBD2,CASSPNRLAGDWETQYF,TGTGCCAGCAGCCCGAACCGCCTAGCGGGGGATTGGGAGACCCAGTACTTC
TRBV7-2,TRBJ2-3,few,.,CASSLLGGYDTQYF,TGTGCCAGCAGCTTATTAGGAGGCTATGATACGCAGTATTTT
TRBV24-1,TRBJ2-7,.,.,CATSDLGPWRTPTYEQYF,TGTGCCACCAGTGATTTAGGGCCCTGGAGGACCCCGACCTACGAGCAGTACTTC
TRBV30,TRBJ2-3,.,TRBD1,CAWSADRVSDTQYF,TGTGCCTGGAGCGCGGACAGGGTTTCAGATACGCAGTATTTT
TRBV11-3,TRBJ2-5,.,TRBD1,CASSPTGGETQYF,TGTGCCAGCAGCCCGACAGGGGGGGAGACCCAGTACTTC
TRBV5-4,TRBJ2-5,.,.,CASSFALRRETQYF,TGTGCCAGCAGCTTCGCCCTAAGAAGAGAGACCCAGTACTTC
TRBV6-5,TRBJ1-1,.,TRBD1,CASKPGQGAIEAFF,TGTGCCAGCAAACCGGGACAGGGGGCGATTGAAGCTTTCTTT
TRBV9,TRBJ2-1,once,TRBD2,CASSEAGATGRGQFF,TGTGCCAGCAGCGAAGCGGGGGCTACTGGCAGGGGGCAGTTCTTC
TRBV4-1,TRBJ1-1,once,.,CASSSRGLGTEAFF,TGCGCCAGCAGCTCGAGGGGACTTGGGACTGAAGCTTTCTTT